This T cell receptor (beta chain) was recovered during a study of radiotherapy plus CTLA-4 blockade in lung cancer. Study background: 15% to 20% of patients responded objectively, and about 33% achieved disease control. Notes on the study in general: Expansion of tumor-derived TCR clones was observed in blood after radiotherapy plus ipilimumab. Strongest reported response predictors: early blood clone changes and post-radiation interferon-beta.

Method: immunoSEQ multiplex PCR; TCRdb's copy keeps in-frame clones and lacks some. The profile shows around 32,000 clones, about 81% of them singletons. Turning to this clone: Its matching antigen is unknown.

Focal radiation plus CTLA-4 blockade with ipilimumab was given to patients with chemo-refractory metastatic non-small-cell lung cancer. This CDR3 is built from 15 residues. Germline V lookup: CDR1 SGHTS, CDR2 YDEGEE. The V and J ends lost 0 bases and 3 bases, in that order; junction bases with no gene match: 5. Sample: peripheral blood, taken from a patient treated with radiotherapy plus ipilimumab. This chain joins TRBV5-8 and TRBJ1-2, with 7 bases aligning to TRBD1. The source of this sequence is a human donor with non-small cell lung cancer that progressed on radiotherapy plus ipilimumab. The CDR3 region has the DNA TGTGCCAGCAGCTTGGTAGGGACAGCGGACTATGGCTACACCTTC. It yields the protein CASSLVGTADYGYTF.